The clone carrying this T cell receptor (beta chain) appeared a single time. The antigen remains unidentified. CDR1 and CDR2 from the germline V gene are MGHRA and YSYEKL. V was pared by 4 bases and J by 6 bases, with 7 bases of the junction left unmatched. This CDR3 has 15 residues. These data belong to a study of identifying expanded T cells in peripheral blood. The study's findings and limits: Approximately two-week clone count variance significantly increased as total template count grew.

Data came from immunoSEQ multiplex PCR; TCRdb stores just in-frame clones and leaves some out. The table records 97,000 or so clones, 88% of them present only once. This chain connects TRBV4-1 to TRBJ2-1; TRBD2 matches at 9 bases. The receptor's source is a person between 18 and 75 years old in good health. Sequences were obtained from blood. The CDR3 is CASSPGLAFLNEQFF. CDR3 in DNA: TGCGCCAGCAGCCCGGGACTAGCATTCCTCAATGAGCAGTTCTTC.